The source of this T cell receptor beta chain is a study of blood T cell repertoires in COVID-19. Study-level information: Some COVID-19 samples were acute and others convalescent; all came from the United States, Italy and Spain.

This clone came up a few times. In the original processing: How many nucleated cells were present was estimated from reference gene primer amplification. Assay used: immunoSEQ multiplex PCR; TCRdb lists only in-frame clones, some missing. V and J calls and clone size come straight from that table; D and trimming were deduced from the DNA. The data hold approximately 240,000 clones, with around 84% observed a single time. The TCR originated in a man aged 45-65 years who had recovered from COVID-19. The sequenced sample was peripheral blood.

The CDR3 loop reads CASSPRLAGGPEFF. The CDR3 bases are TGTGCCAGCAGTCCCCGACTAGCGGGAGGGCCTGAGTTCTTC. V gene TRBV2 combines with J gene TRBJ2-1; the match to TRBD2 covers 14 bases. CDR1 is SNHLY, CDR2 FYNNEI, per germline. Losses at the gene ends were 5 bases for V and 14 bases for J; bases not matched to a gene: 8. The CDR3 length is 14 residues. Using reference TRBV2 and TRBJ2-1 for the parts outside the CDR3, the full variable domain is EPEVTQTPSHQVTQMGQEVILRCVPISNHLYFYWYRQILGQKVEFLVSFYNNEISEKSEIFDDQFSVERPDGSNFTLKIRSTKLEDSAMYFCASSPRLAGGPEFFGPGTRLTVL.